This T cell receptor (beta chain) was captured by sequencing in a study of blood T cell repertoires in COVID-19. Study-level background: The cDNA or gDNA used as material had been derived from T cells, B-cell-depleted T cells, or PBMCs.

Trimming removed 3 bases from V and 0 bases from J, with 12 bases in between. Germline-derived CDR1 and CDR2 are LGHNA and YSLEER. This CDR3 has 16 amino acids. Assay: immunoSEQ multiplex PCR; the TCRdb copy retains only in-frame clones and omits some. The top ten hold 15% of the sample, which has approximately 250,000 clones, just under 85% seen once. The sequence was collected from a man aged 40-55 years who had recovered from COVID-19. Sequencing was performed on PBMCs or T cells enriched from blood (not recorded which). V is TRBV4-3 and J is TRBJ1-3; tentatively, D is TRBD1 (5 bases). The CDR3 bases are TGCGCCAGCAGCCACAACAGGCCGAGCTCTGGAAACACCATATATTTT. Amino acids: CASSHNRPSSGNTIYF.